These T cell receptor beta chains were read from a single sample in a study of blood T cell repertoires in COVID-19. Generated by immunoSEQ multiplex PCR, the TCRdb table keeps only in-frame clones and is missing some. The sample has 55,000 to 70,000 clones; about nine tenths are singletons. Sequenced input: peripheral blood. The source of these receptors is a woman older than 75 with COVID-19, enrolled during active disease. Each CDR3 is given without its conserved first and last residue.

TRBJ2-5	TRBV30	AWAGKGGTETQY
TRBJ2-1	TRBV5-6	ASSWDRGRYNEQF
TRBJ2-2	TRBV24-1	ATQGQLAGELF
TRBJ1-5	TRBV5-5	ASSLADRGGQPQH
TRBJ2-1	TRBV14	ASSQEWEAYNEQF
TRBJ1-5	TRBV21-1	ASNPVAATGNQPQH
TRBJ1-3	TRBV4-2	ASSQGAGSGNTIY
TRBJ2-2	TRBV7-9	ASSQDRRPSTGELF
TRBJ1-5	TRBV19	ASSISSINQPQH
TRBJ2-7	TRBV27	ASSFVNRGQREQY
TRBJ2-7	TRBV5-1	ASSLAGGAAYEQY
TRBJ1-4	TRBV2	ASSGGQIPTNEKLF
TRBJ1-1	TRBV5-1	ASRKTHRGDTEAF
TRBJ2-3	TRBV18	ASSSGGSTDTQY
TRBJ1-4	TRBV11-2	ASSLSRGRTEKLF
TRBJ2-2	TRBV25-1	ASSASQGSIGELF
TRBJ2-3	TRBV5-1	ASSLASPTSAGGDTQY
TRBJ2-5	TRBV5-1	ASSLGTTLELQETQY
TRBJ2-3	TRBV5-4	ASSLGLAGLTDTQY
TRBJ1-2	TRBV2	ASIEGVYGYT
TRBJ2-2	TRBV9	ASSITPGAGELF
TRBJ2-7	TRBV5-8	ASSPRTGRGEQY
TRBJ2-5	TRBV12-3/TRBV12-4	ASRAQETQY
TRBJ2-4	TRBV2	ASSEDTGGKNIQY
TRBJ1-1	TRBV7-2	ASSSGRENTEAF
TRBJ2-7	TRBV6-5	ASSYSERSYEQY
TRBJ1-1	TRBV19	ASSDRITSGMNTEAF
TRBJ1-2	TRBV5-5	ASTWGGTSNYGYT
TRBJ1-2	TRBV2	ASRGDSGNGYT
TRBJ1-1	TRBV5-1	ASGPTGGSKANTEAF
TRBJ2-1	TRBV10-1	ASSRAGGYNEQF
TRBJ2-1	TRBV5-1	ASSLATGTTYNEQF
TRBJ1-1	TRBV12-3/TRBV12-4	ASTNRDGTEAF
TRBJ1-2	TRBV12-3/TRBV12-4	ASSSDEAYGYT
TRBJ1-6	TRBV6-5	ASSYGADSPLH
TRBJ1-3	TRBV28	ASSALRTGSGNTIY
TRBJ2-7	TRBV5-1	ASSPTGTRNEQY
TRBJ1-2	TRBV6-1	ASSEGRTGGYGYT
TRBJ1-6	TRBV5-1	ASSLGEDNSPLH
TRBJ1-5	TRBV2	ASSETGGYSNQPQH
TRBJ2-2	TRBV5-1	ASSLIQGNTGELF
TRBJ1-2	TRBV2	ASRGQGNYGYT
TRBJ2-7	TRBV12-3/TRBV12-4	ASSGGATYEQY
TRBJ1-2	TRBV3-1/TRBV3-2	ASSQGRVIYGYT
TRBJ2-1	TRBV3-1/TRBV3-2	ASSRSNEQF